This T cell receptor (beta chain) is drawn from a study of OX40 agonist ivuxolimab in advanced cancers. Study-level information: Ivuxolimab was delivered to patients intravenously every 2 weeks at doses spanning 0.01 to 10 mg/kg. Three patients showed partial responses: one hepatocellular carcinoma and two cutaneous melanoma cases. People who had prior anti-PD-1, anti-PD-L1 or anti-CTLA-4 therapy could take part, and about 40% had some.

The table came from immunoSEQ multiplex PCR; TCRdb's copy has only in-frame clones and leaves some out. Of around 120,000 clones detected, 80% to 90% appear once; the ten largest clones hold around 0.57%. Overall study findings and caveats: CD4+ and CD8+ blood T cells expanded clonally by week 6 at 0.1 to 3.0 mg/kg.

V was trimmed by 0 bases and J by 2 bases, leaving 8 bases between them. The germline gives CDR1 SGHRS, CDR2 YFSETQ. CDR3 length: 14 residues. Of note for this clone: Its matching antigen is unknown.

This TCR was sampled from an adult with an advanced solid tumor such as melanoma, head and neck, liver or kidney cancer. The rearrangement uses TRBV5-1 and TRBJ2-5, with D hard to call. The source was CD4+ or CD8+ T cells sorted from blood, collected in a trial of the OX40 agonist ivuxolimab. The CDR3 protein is CASSLGTIQETQYF. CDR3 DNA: TGCGCCAGCAGCTTGGGGACGATTCAAGAGACCCAGTACTTC.